This T cell receptor (beta chain) was sequenced in a study of vaccination and CD4 T cells after COVID-19. Across the study: Spike peptides, overlapping and drawn from SARS-CoV-2, HCoV-NL63, HCoV-OC43 and HCoV-229E, were used to stimulate cells. Treatment of control cultures consisted of a CEFX pool, an HIV-1 Nef pool, or no peptide.

This clonotype was seen only a few times. Its antigen is still unknown. Germline values: CDR1 MNHNS, CDR2 SASEGT. V dropped 4 bases and J dropped 5 bases, with 6 bases sitting between them. The CDR3 has 12 residues. An Oncomine TCR Beta short-read assay was used to sequence the DNA from cultured CD4+ T cells. TCRdb re-called the PCR reads with MiXCR, one entry per CDR3 protein. Of several thousand distinct CDR3 sequences in the sample, about 42% were seen once. Treatment meaning: roughly 10-day PBMC culture with coronavirus spike peptide pools or control peptides (ViraFEST assay). The unexposed donor gave CD4+ T cells before the COVID-19 pandemic (2011-2018). TCR sequencing followed the expansion of antigen-specific T cells with peptide pools in ViraFEST.

This TCR came from a human donor in good health. Sequenced input: CD4+ T cells from blood, cultured in vitro. The rearrangement uses TRBV6-1 and TRBJ2-1; D gene unclear. In DNA, the CDR3 is TGTGCCAGCAGTGTCTTTAACAATGAGCAGTTCTTC. It specifies CASSVFNNEQFF.